A selection of T cell receptor beta chains follows, all from one sample in a study of blood T cell repertoires in COVID-19. Sequencing was performed with immunoSEQ multiplex PCR; in TCRdb, only in-frame clones are kept and a portion is missing. Of over 120,000 clones listed, about 75% are singletons. The sample consisted of PBMCs or T cells enriched from blood (not recorded which). The receptor set was obtained from a woman between 50 and 59 years old who had recovered from COVID-19. Both conserved end residues are part of each CDR3. A D gene is named only where the DNA matches it firmly. Clone size is not always given. Where it is, it says once, few, many or a class for expanded clones.

.	TRBV30	TRBJ2-5	TRBD1	CAWTGQQETQYF	TGTGCCTGGACGGGACAGCAAGAGACCCAGTACTTC
.	TRBV3-1/TRBV3-2	TRBJ2-1	.	CASSPLGVYNEQFF	TGTGCCAGCAGCCCCTTGGGAGTCTACAATGAGCAGTTCTTC
.	TRBV30	TRBJ2-7	.	CAWTDSPTNEQYF	TGTGCCTGGACGGACAGTCCTACTAACGAGCAGTACTTC
few	TRBV28	TRBJ1-1	.	CASSSLGEVNTEAFF	TGTGCCAGCAGTTCATTAGGGGAAGTGAACACTGAAGCTTTCTTT
.	TRBV5-1	TRBJ2-7	TRBD1	CASSSGGYEQYF	TGCGCCAGCAGCTCAGGGGGATACGAGCAGTACTTC
.	TRBV5-5	TRBJ2-6	.	CASSSDRGSGANVLTF	TGTGCCAGCAGCTCGGATAGGGGATCTGGGGCCAACGTCCTGACTTTC
.	TRBV24-1	TRBJ2-1	TRBD2	CATSEMTSGRSYNEQFF	TGTGCCACCAGTGAAATGACTAGCGGGAGGTCCTACAATGAGCAGTTCTTC
.	TRBV19	TRBJ2-5	.	CASSDSVGSVETQYF	TGTGCCAGTAGTGACTCGGTGGGTTCGGTCGAGACCCAGTACTTC
.	TRBV6-6	TRBJ2-5	TRBD2	CATLPLRGEKETQYF	TGTGCCACCCTTCCCCTGCGGGGGGAAAAAGAGACCCAGTACTTC
.	TRBV18	TRBJ1-1	TRBD1	CASSAGGTEAFF	TGTGCCAGCTCGGCAGGGGGAACTGAAGCTTTCTTT
few	TRBV28	TRBJ1-5	.	CASTLGHGSNQPQHF	TGTGCCAGCACTCTTGGACATGGTAGCAATCAGCCCCAGCATTTT
.	TRBV6-4	TRBJ2-7	TRBD2	CASSDTTSGIDEQYF	TGTGCCAGCAGTGATACGACTAGCGGGATTGACGAGCAGTACTTC
.	TRBV2	TRBJ1-2	.	CASVVVARGGYTF	TGTGCCAGCGTAGTAGTAGCCCGCGGTGGCTACACCTTC
once	TRBV12-2	TRBJ2-3	.	CASRLGTSGCTDTQYF	TGTGCAAGTCGCCTCGGGACTAGCGGGTGCACAGATACGCAGTATTTT
once	TRBV5-1	TRBJ1-2	.	CASTSGGLGYGYTF	TGCGCCAGCACCTCGGGGGGGCTTGGCTATGGCTACACCTTC